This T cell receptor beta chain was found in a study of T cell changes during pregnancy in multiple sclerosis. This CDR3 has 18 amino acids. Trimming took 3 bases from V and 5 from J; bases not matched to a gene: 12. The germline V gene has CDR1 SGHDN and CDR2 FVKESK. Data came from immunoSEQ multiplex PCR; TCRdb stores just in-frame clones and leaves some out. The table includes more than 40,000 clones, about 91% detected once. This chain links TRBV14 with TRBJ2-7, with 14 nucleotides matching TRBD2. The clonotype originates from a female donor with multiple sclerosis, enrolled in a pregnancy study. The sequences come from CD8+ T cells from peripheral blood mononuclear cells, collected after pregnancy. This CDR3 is CASSHPWAGTSGSNEQYF. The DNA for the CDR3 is TGTGCCAGCAGCCATCCATGGGCCGGGACTAGCGGGAGCAACGAGCAGTACTTC.